This is a list of T cell receptor beta chains from one sample in a study of response to subunit inactivated influenza vaccine. TCRdb passed the RT-PCR reads through MiXCR, listing each CDR3 protein once. The sample has more than 450,000 distinct CDR3 sequences; about 7.6% are singletons. This sample comprised PBMCs from blood, obtained around 25 months after vaccination. Source of these receptors: a man aged 50-75 years who received an inactivated influenza vaccine. The CDR3 runs from the conserved cysteine through the conserved F or W. D genes are given only for firm matches. Where a row states a size, it is once, few, many or the class of an expanded clone; other rows omit it.

TRBJ2-3,few,TRBV20-1,TRBD1,TGCAGTGCTAGAGATGGGACAGGGCGCACAGATACGCAGTATTTT,CSARDGTGRTDTQYF
TRBJ2-1,few,TRBV7-3,TRBD2,TGTGCCAGCAGCTTAGGGAGGGCCAGAATAAATGAGCAGTTCTTC,CASSLGRARINEQFF
TRBJ2-4,many,TRBV12-3/TRBV12-4,NA,TGTGCCAGCAGTTTTAGGGAACTAGCCAAAAACATTCAGTACTTC,CASSFRELAKNIQYF
TRBJ2-1,few,TRBV6-4,NA,TGTGCCAGCAGTGACTCAGCCCACAATGAGCAGTTCTTC,CASSDSAHNEQFF
TRBJ1-5,NA,TRBV20-1,NA,TGCAGTGCTAGGGTCAGGGGAAGCAATCAGCCCCAGCATTTT,CSARVRGSNQPQHF
TRBJ2-7,many,TRBV6-2/TRBV6-3,TRBD2,TGTGCCAGCAGTCCTAGCGGGAGCCCTCCCGAGCAGTACTTC,CASSPSGSPPEQYF
TRBJ1-3,few,TRBV12-3/TRBV12-4,TRBD1,TGTGCCAGCAGAACAGGGGTTACTGGAAACACCATATATTTT,CASRTGVTGNTIYF
TRBJ2-3,NA,TRBV6-1,NA,TGTGCCAGCAGAGGAGGGAGCACAGATACGCAGTATTTT,CASRGGSTDTQYF
TRBJ2-1,NA,TRBV12-3/TRBV12-4,NA,TGTGCCAGCAGTTTAGGGTCCACCAATGAGCAGTTCTTC,CASSLGSTNEQFF
TRBJ1-1,few,TRBV12-3/TRBV12-4,NA,TGTGCCAGCAGAAATCAGGGTTCCACTGAAGCTTTCTTT,CASRNQGSTEAFF
TRBJ2-4,NA,TRBV6-1,TRBD2,TGTGCCAGCAGTGAAGGGGTGCGGGGGTCCGGAATTCAGTACTTC,CASSEGVRGSGIQYF
TRBJ2-3,many,TRBV10-3,NA,TGTGCCGCCCGGGCCGATAGGTCCCCCACAGATACGCAGTATTTT,CAARADRSPTDTQYF
TRBJ1-5,many,TRBV4-2,NA,TGTGCCAGCAGCCAAGTCTTGGCCGGTCAGCCCCAGCATTTT,CASSQVLAGQPQHF
TRBJ2-1,few,TRBV5-4,NA,TGTGCCAGCAGCCCCAAGCAGGGGCGAAATGAGCAGTTCTTC,CASSPKQGRNEQFF
TRBJ2-3,many,TRBV29-1,TRBD2,TGCAGCGCCCCTATAGCGGGAGGGCCAGATACGCAGTATTTT,CSAPIAGGPDTQYF
TRBJ1-3,NA,TRBV20-1,NA,TGCAGTGCTTTAAGTCTCCACTCTGGAAACACCATATATTTT,CSALSLHSGNTIYF
TRBJ1-5,many,TRBV20-1,TRBD1,TGCAGTGCCCGCGAATGGACAGGGGGTTCCTATCAGCCCCAGCATTTT,CSAREWTGGSYQPQHF
TRBJ2-3,many,TRBV7-2,NA,TGTGCCAGCAGCTTCTTAGCGCGCACAGATACGCAGTATTTT,CASSFLARTDTQYF
TRBJ1-2,few,TRBV11-2,NA,TGTGCCAGCAGCTTAGATACCAGGGAAGTTAGTGGCTACACCTTC,CASSLDTREVSGYTF
TRBJ2-5,NA,TRBV6-1,NA,TGTGCCAGCAGTGTCGCAGGGTGGGAGACCCAGTACTTC,CASSVAGWETQYF
TRBJ2-3,NA,TRBV7-6,TRBD2,TGTGCCAGCAGCCAGTTAGCGGGAGGGCCGAATACGCAGTATTTT,CASSQLAGGPNTQYF
TRBJ1-5,many,TRBV7-8,NA,TGTGCCAGCAGCTTTGGTACAGGGAATCAGCCCCAGCATTTT,CASSFGTGNQPQHF
TRBJ1-5,many,TRBV12-3/TRBV12-4,NA,TGTGCCAGCAGTGTTGGGGGTCAGCCCCAGCATTTT,CASSVGGQPQHF
TRBJ1-6,NA,TRBV27,NA,TGTGCCAGCAGGGATCCAGGACGGACGGCCCATAATTCACCCCTCCACTTT,CASRDPGRTAHNSPLHF
TRBJ2-5,few,TRBV7-2,NA,TGTGCCAGCAGCAGCAGCAGGGAAGAGACCCAGTACTTC,CASSSSREETQYF
TRBJ1-4,NA,TRBV20-1,NA,TGCAGTGCTAGAGATAGCGCAGCCCCACCAACTAATGAAAAACTGTTTTTT,CSARDSAAPPTNEKLFF
TRBJ2-1,NA,TRBV7-2,TRBD2,TGTGCCAGCAGCCTACACACTAGCGGAATCCCACGTGAGCAGTTCTTC,CASSLHTSGIPREQFF
TRBJ2-5,few,TRBV20-1,TRBD2,TGCAGTGCTAACACTGGGACTAGCGGGGGCATGGGGGAGACCCAGTACTTC,CSANTGTSGGMGETQYF
TRBJ2-3,few,TRBV29-1,TRBD2,TGCAGCGTGACGACTAGCTCGTCTCGGGCAGATACGCAGTATTTT,CSVTTSSSRADTQYF